The present T cell receptor beta chain was sequenced within a study of shared clonotypes between healthy human individuals. Clones were read by immunoSEQ multiplex PCR, and TCRdb kept only the in-frame ones, dropping some. The sample lists over a million clones; about 75% were seen once. This clone was observed a few times. V was shortened by 0 bases and J by 7 bases, with 6 bases between the two germline ends. Germline loops: CDR1 DFQATT, CDR2 SNEGSKA (reference sequence). This CDR3 is built from 11 residues. The chain recombines TRBV20-1 with TRBJ1-1; D uncertain. This sequence originates from a man aged 18 to 29 in good health. Sequenced material: memory CD4+ T cells sorted from blood. Indicated subset: CD45RA-negative fraction. CDR3 in amino acids: CSARDTDEAFF. In DNA, the CDR3 is TGCAGTGCTAGAGATACTGATGAAGCTTTCTTT.